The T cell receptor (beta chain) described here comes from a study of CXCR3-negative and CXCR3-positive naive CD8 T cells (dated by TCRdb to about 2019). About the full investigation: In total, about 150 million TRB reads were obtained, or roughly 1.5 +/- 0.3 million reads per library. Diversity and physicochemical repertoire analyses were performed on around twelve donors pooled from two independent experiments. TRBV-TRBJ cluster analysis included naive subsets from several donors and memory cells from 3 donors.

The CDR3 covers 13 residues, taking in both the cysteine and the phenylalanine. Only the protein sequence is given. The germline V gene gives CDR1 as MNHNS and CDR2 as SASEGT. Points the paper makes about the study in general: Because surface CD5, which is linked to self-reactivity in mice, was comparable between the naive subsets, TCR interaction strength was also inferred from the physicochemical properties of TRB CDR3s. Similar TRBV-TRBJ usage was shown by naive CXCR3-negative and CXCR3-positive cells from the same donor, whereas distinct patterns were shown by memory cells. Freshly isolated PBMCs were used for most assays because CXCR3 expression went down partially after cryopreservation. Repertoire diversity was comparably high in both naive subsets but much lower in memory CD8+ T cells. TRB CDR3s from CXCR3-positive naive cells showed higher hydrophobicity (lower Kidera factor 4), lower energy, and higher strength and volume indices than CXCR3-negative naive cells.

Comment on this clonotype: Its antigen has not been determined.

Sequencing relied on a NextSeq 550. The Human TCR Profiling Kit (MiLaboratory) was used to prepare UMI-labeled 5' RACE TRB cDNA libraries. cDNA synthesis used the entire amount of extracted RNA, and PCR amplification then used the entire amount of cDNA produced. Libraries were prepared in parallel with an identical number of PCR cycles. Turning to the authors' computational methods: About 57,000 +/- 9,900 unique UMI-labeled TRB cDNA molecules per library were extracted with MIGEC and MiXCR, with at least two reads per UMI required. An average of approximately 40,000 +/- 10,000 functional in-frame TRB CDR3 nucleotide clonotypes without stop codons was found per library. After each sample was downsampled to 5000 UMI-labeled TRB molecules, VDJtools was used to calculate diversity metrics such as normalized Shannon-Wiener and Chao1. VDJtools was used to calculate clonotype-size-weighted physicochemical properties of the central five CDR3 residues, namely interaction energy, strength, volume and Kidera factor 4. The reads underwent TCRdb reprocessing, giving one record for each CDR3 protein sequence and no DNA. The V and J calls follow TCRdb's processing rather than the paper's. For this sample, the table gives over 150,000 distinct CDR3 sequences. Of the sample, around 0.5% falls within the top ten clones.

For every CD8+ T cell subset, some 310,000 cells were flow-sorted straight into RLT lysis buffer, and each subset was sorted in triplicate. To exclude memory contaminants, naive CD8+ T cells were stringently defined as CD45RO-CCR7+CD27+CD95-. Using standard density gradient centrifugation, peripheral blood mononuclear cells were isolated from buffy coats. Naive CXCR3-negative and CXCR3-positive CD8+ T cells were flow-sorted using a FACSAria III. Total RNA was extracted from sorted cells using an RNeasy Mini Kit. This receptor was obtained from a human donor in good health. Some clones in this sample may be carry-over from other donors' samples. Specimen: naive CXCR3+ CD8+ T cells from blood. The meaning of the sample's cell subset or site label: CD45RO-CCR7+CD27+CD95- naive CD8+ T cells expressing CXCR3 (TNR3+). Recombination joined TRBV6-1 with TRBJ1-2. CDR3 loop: CASSEVRRYGYTF.